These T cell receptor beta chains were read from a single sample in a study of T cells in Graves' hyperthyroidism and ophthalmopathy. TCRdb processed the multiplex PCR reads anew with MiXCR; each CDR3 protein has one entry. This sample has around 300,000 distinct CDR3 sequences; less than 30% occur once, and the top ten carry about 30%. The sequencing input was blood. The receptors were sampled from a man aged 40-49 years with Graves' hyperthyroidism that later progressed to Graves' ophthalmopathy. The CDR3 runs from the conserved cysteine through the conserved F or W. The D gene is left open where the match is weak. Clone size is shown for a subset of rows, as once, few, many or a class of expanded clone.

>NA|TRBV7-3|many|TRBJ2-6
TGTGCCAGCAGCTCCAGGGGTTCTGGGGCCAACGTCCTGACTTTC
CASSSRGSGANVLTF
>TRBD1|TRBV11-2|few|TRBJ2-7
TGTGCCAGCAGCTACACGGGACAGGCTTACTACGAGCAGTACTTC
CASSYTGQAYYEQYF
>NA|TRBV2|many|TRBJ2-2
TGTGCCAGCAGGCGACAGGGGGAGCTGTTTTTT
CASRRQGELFF
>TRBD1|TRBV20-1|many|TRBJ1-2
TGCAGTGCAATAAGACAGGGCTTGAGGTTAGATGGCTACACCTTC
CSAIRQGLRLDGYTF
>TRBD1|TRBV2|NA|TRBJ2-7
TGTGCCAGCCTTCCGGGACAGGGATACGAGCAGTACTTC
CASLPGQGYEQYF
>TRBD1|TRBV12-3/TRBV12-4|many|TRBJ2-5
TGTGCCAGCAGTCCTACAGGGGGCGGAGAGACCCAGTACTTC
CASSPTGGGETQYF
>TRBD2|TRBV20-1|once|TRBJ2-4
TGCAGTGCAGGGACTAGCGGGAGCCAAAACATTCAGTACTTC
CSAGTSGSQNIQYF
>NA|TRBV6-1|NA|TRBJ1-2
TGTGCCAGCACCATGGGACTGACCTATGGCTACACCTTC
CASTMGLTYGYTF
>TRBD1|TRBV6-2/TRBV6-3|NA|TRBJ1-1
TGTGCCAGCATCTCTTACCGCCGGGACAGAGGGACTGAAGCTTTCTTT
CASISYRRDRGTEAFF
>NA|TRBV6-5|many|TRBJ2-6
TGTGCCAGCAGAAAAAGGGGCTCTGGGGCCAACGTCCTGACTTTC
CASRKRGSGANVLTF
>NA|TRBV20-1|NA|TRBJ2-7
TGCAGTGCTAGACAAAATAAATACGAGCAGTACTTC
CSARQNKYEQYF
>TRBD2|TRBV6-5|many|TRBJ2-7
TGTGCCAGCACCCTAACTAGCGGGAGCTCCTACGAGCAGTACTTC
CASTLTSGSSYEQYF
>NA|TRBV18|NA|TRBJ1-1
TGTGCCAGCTCAGGTCGGCAGGGCCCTACGAACACTGAAGCTTTCTTT
CASSGRQGPTNTEAFF
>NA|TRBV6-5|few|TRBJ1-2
TGTGCCAGCTTCAGCCTGGCTTTTAACTATGGCTACACCTTC
CASFSLAFNYGYTF
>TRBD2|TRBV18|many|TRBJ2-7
TGTGCCAGCTCACCACCGAACTCGCACCGACTAGCGGGAGGGGACGAGCAGTACTTC
CASSPPNSHRLAGGDEQYF
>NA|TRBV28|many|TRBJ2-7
TGTGCCAGCAGTTCCCCAGTATACGAGCAGTACTTC
CASSSPVYEQYF
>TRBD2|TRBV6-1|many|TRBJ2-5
TGTGCCAGCAGTGAAGCGGGAGGGGAGACCCAGTACTTC
CASSEAGGETQYF
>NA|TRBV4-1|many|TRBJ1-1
TGCGCCAGCAGCCAAGATTGGGATTCGCCCACTGAAGCTTTCTTT
CASSQDWDSPTEAFF
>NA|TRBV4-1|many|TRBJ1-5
TGCGCCAGCAGCAAGGACCCAGGAGTCCTCCAACCCCAGCATTTT
CASSKDPGVLQPQHF
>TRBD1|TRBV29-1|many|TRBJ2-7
TGCAGCGTCGTCTACCGGGACAGGGGGGTTTACGAGCAGTACTTC
CSVVYRDRGVYEQYF
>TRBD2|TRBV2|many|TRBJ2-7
TGTGCCAGCAGTGATGGACTAGCGAGCTACGAGCAGTACTTC
CASSDGLASYEQYF
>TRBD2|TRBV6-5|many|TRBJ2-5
TGTGCCAGCAGTTACTCAGGGGAGGGACAGACCCAGTACTTC
CASSYSGEGQTQYF
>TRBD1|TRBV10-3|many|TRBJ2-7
TGTGCCATCGGGACAGGGATGTCCTACGAGCAGTACTTC
CAIGTGMSYEQYF
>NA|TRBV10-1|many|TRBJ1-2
TGCGCCAGCAGTGAGGCCCGTCCCTATGGCTACACCTTC
CASSEARPYGYTF
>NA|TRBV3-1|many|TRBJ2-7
TGTGCCAGCTCGGAAGAGCTAAAGAACGAGCAGTACTTC
CASSEELKNEQYF
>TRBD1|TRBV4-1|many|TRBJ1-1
TGCGCCAGCAGCCAAAGACAGGGAGTTAGCACTGAAGCTTTCTTT
CASSQRQGVSTEAFF
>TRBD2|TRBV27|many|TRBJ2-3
TGTGCCAGCAGTTTATCCCCCCCAGCGGGAGACAGAGATACGCAGTATTTT
CASSLSPPAGDRDTQYF
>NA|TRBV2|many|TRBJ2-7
TGTGCCAGCGCTGCGTCGCCGGGACCCCGCTCCGAGCAGTACTTC
CASAASPGPRSEQYF
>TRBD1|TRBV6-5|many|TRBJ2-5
TGTGCCAGCAGTTACCGGGGACAGGGGACCTACCTGGAGACCCAGTACTTC
CASSYRGQGTYLETQYF
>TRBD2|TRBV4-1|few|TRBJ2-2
TGCGCCAGCAGCCCCATTTCTAGCGGGCTACGAACCGGGGAGCTGTTTTTT
CASSPISSGLRTGELFF
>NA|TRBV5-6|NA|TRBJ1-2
TGTGCCAGCAGCTTAGGACACCTAAACTATGGCTACACCTTC
CASSLGHLNYGYTF
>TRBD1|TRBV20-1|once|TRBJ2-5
TGCAGTGCTAGAGACCCCCTAGACAGGGGAGAGACCCAGTACTTC
CSARDPLDRGETQYF
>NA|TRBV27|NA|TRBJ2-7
TGTGCCAGCTCCGGACGGGTATCCTACGAGCAGTACTTC
CASSGRVSYEQYF
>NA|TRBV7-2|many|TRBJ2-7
TGTGCCAGCAGCTTAGTAAGGTCAGGAGACTACGAGCAGTACTTC
CASSLVRSGDYEQYF
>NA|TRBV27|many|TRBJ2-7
TGTGCCAGCAGTAGACTCCATGGCGGGTCCTATTTCTACGAGCAGTACTTC
CASSRLHGGSYFYEQYF